This is a list of T cell receptor beta chains from one sample in a study of T cells after yellow fever vaccination. TCRdb itself ran the 5' RACE reads through MiXCR, one entry per CDR3 protein. The table records 200,000 to 300,000 distinct CDR3 sequences, about 3.5% of them present only once. Sequenced here: PBMCs, sampled 15 days after the yellow fever booster vaccination. These receptors originate from a man younger than 35 who received the YFV17D yellow fever vaccine. The CDR3 runs from the conserved cysteine through the conserved F or W. The D gene is left open where the match is weak. Clone size is not always given. Where it is, it says once, few, many or a class for expanded clones.

TRBJ2-5 | NA | many | TRBV7-9 | TGTGCCAGCAGCTTAGTTACAGGGAAGGAGGAGACCCAGTACTTC | CASSLVTGKEETQYF
TRBJ1-6 | NA | many | TRBV12-3/TRBV12-4 | TGTGCCAGCCTCCGAAATCCTAATTCACCCCTCCACTTT | CASLRNPNSPLHF
TRBJ2-2 | NA | many | TRBV5-6 | TGTGCCAGCAGCTTCTTGGGGGACCTTACCACCGGGGAGCTGTTTTTT | CASSFLGDLTTGELFF
TRBJ2-5 | NA | many | TRBV10-1 | TGCGCCAGCAGTGATGGACAGAATTGGTACCAAGAGACCCAGTACTTC | CASSDGQNWYQETQYF
TRBJ1-1 | NA | many | TRBV29-1 | TGCAGCGTTGCACCGGGTTGGGGGATGAACACTGAAGCTTTCTTT | CSVAPGWGMNTEAFF
TRBJ1-2 | TRBD1 | many | TRBV4-3 | TGCGCCAGCAGCCAAGATCTATTGTTTGGGACAGGAGTAAGTGGCTACACCTTC | CASSQDLLFGTGVSGYTF
TRBJ2-3 | NA | many | TRBV7-9 | TGTGCCAGCAGCTCGCACGGGGGATTCGCAGATACGCAGTATTTT | CASSSHGGFADTQYF
TRBJ2-3 | NA | NA | TRBV4-2 | TGTGCCAGCAGCCATGAAGAGGGGGGGCTGACAGATACGCAGTATTTT | CASSHEEGGLTDTQYF
TRBJ2-7 | NA | NA | TRBV5-6 | TGTGCCAGCAGTCCTTTCATCACTGGTACCTACGAGCAGTACTTC | CASSPFITGTYEQYF
TRBJ2-1 | NA | many | TRBV20-1 | TGCAGTGCTGATGGACTCGACAATGAGCAGTTCTTC | CSADGLDNEQFF
TRBJ1-5 | NA | few | TRBV20-1 | TGCAGTGCCGAACAGGGCTGGGATCAGCCCCAGCATTTT | CSAEQGWDQPQHF
TRBJ2-7 | TRBD1 | many | TRBV7-6 | TGTGCCAGCAGCTGGGCAGGACAGGGGCTCTACGAGCAGTACTTC | CASSWAGQGLYEQYF
TRBJ2-2 | NA | many | TRBV7-3 | TGTGCCAGCAGCTTTTTGGGCCACAAGACCGGGGAGCTGTTTTTT | CASSFLGHKTGELFF
TRBJ1-2 | NA | NA | TRBV7-3 | TGTGCCAGCAGCGCCGGCGGGGCAGGAGGAGCTAACTATGGCTACACCTTC | CASSAGGAGGANYGYTF
TRBJ2-3 | TRBD1 | many | TRBV27 | TGTGCCAGCAGTGGGACAGGCCTCCTGACGCAGTATTTT | CASSGTGLLTQYF
TRBJ2-7 | TRBD1 | many | TRBV5-1 | TGCGCCAGCAGCTTCGGACAGGGTGGTTTCGAGCAGTACTTC | CASSFGQGGFEQYF
TRBJ2-1 | TRBD2 | many | TRBV5-1 | TGCGCCAGCAGCTTGGGGACTAGCCAGTACAATGAGCAGTTCTTC | CASSLGTSQYNEQFF
TRBJ1-1 | TRBD1 | few | TRBV6-5 | TGTGCCAGCACTCCCCAGGGGGTCACTGAAGCTTTCTTT | CASTPQGVTEAFF
TRBJ2-1 | NA | many | TRBV18 | TGTGCCAGCTCACCACCGGGGACCGGTTACAATGAGCAGTTCTTC | CASSPPGTGYNEQFF
TRBJ1-6 | NA | many | TRBV6-2/TRBV6-3 | TGTGCCAGCAGTTACTCGACAACCGCAGTTAGAGGTCCACCCCTCCACTTT | CASSYSTTAVRGPPLHF
TRBJ1-2 | NA | many | TRBV5-5 | TGTGCCAGCAGCCCCGCCGCAGAAAACTATGGCTACACCTTC | CASSPAAENYGYTF
TRBJ2-3 | TRBD2 | many | TRBV7-9 | TGTGCCAGCAGCCCTTACGGACTAGGCCCAGATACGCAGTATTTT | CASSPYGLGPDTQYF
TRBJ2-1 | NA | many | TRBV11-2 | TGTGCCAGCGGGCAAGGGGAGCAGTTCTTC | CASGQGEQFF
TRBJ2-1 | NA | many | TRBV7-2 | TGTGCCAGCAGCTTAGCGGGGGGACCCTACAATGAGCAGTTCTTC | CASSLAGGPYNEQFF
TRBJ1-5 | TRBD1 | many | TRBV20-1 | TGCAGTGCTAGAGACGGAGGGGGCGGTGGCAATCAGCCCCAGCATTTT | CSARDGGGGGNQPQHF
TRBJ2-3 | NA | few | TRBV20-1 | TGCAGTGCTGTGGGGGGGCCTAATACGCAGTATTTT | CSAVGGPNTQYF
TRBJ2-5 | NA | many | TRBV3-1 | TGTGCCAGCAGCCGGTCAGAAGAGACCCAGTACTTC | CASSRSEETQYF
TRBJ1-6 | NA | NA | TRBV7-2 | TGTGCCAGCAGCTTGAGGAGACAGACATTCAATTCACCCCTCCACTTT | CASSLRRQTFNSPLHF
TRBJ1-6 | NA | many | TRBV7-9 | TGTGCCAGCAGCCGTCCGATGGGGACCTCCTATAATTCACCCCTCCACTTT | CASSRPMGTSYNSPLHF
TRBJ2-7 | NA | many | TRBV5-1 | TGCGCCAGCAGCTACTACAGGGTCGAGCAGTACTTC | CASSYYRVEQYF
TRBJ2-2 | NA | many | TRBV2 | TGTGCCAGCAGCCTCAGGGAGGCGAACACCGGGGAGCTGTTTTTT | CASSLREANTGELFF
TRBJ1-2 | NA | many | TRBV3-1 | TGTGCCAGCAGCCAAGGATACAGGGAGGGGTATGGCTACACCTTC | CASSQGYREGYGYTF
TRBJ1-1 | NA | many | TRBV7-9 | TGTGCCAGCAGCCTCATCGACAGCACTGAAGCTTTCTTT | CASSLIDSTEAFF
TRBJ2-7 | NA | many | TRBV18 | TGTGCCAGCTCACTGCTTTCGATGTCAGGGAACGAGCAGTACTTC | CASSLLSMSGNEQYF
TRBJ2-7 | NA | many | TRBV4-1 | TGCGCCAGCAGCCAATTATGGGGGGCAACCCCCTACGAGCAGTACTTC | CASSQLWGATPYEQYF
TRBJ2-3 | NA | many | TRBV9 | TGTGCCAGCAGCGGTGGACCTTGGGCGGCAGATACGCAGTATTTT | CASSGGPWAADTQYF
TRBJ1-5 | NA | many | TRBV10-3 | TGTGCCATCAGTGAGTCGTACAGGCGGATTTCCAATCAGCCCCAGCATTTT | CAISESYRRISNQPQHF
TRBJ1-6 | NA | many | TRBV30 | TGTGCCGGATCCCGGGACGGAAGAAATTCACCCCTCCACTTT | CAGSRDGRNSPLHF
TRBJ2-3 | NA | many | TRBV10-3 | TGTGCCACTCAGGCCCCAGATACGCAGTATTTT | CATQAPDTQYF
TRBJ2-6 | NA | many | TRBV4-2 | TGTGCCAGCAGCCAGGCTAGACCTGGTCGGGCCTCTGGGGCCAACGTCCTGACTTTC | CASSQARPGRASGANVLTF
TRBJ1-6 | NA | many | TRBV5-5 | TGTGCCAGCAGCTTGGAGTACGGTTCACCCCTCCACTTT | CASSLEYGSPLHF
TRBJ2-3 | TRBD2 | many | TRBV12-3/TRBV12-4 | TGTGCCAGCGGCTCGGGGTTAGCGGGGATCACAGATACGCAGTATTTT | CASGSGLAGITDTQYF
TRBJ1-2 | NA | many | TRBV7-9 | TGTGCCAGCAGCTATCTCCAGGGGCTCCCTGGCTACACCTTC | CASSYLQGLPGYTF
TRBJ2-7 | NA | many | TRBV29-1 | TGCAGCGTCCGATCGGGTTTCTACGAGCAGTACTTC | CSVRSGFYEQYF